This T cell receptor (beta chain) was sequenced in a study of shared clonotypes between healthy human individuals. CD45RO-negative CD8 cells positively selected for CCR7 made up the naive population, which excluded terminally differentiated effector memory CD45RA+ cells. The CDR3 is made up of 16 amino acids. Germline V gives CDR1 SGHVS, CDR2 FQNEAQ. Roughly 200 ng DNA, about 33,000 T cell genomes, went into each sorted-subset replicate PCR. Here immunoSEQ multiplex PCR was the method, and the copy in TCRdb shows in-frame clones only, minus some. The sample holds about 2.1 million clones, 93% seen once.

The chain joins TRBV7-8 to TRBJ2-5; the D gene is possibly TRBD1 (6 bases). The J call is doubtful: the DNA matches TRBJ2-7 better. This sequence originates from a young man in good health. Some clones in this sample may be carry-over from other donors' samples. Sequenced material: naive CD8+ T cells from PBMCs. CDR3 residues: CASSLGVARGPYEQYF. The DNA of the CDR3 is TGTGCCAGCAGCTTAGGGGTTGCCAGGGGCCCCTACGAGCAGTACTTC.